The next 22 T cell receptor beta chains were all read from a single sample in a study of cytomegalovirus exposure and HLA in healthy donors. It was with 60 Vbeta and 13 Jbeta primers that the PCR ran. Method: immunoSEQ multiplex PCR; TCRdb's copy keeps in-frame clones and lacks some. The sample gives approximately 100,000 clones, 65% to 80% of which show up once; more than 9% is in the top ten. What was sequenced was PBMCs. Receptors were obtained from a man in his forties or fifties in good health and CMV-seronegative.

The chain uses TRBV7-2 and TRBJ2-5, with D uncertain. V was pared by 6 bases and J by 7 bases, with 9 bases between. This CDR3 contains 11 residues. Per the germline V gene, CDR1 is SGHTA and CDR2 is FQGNSA. The CDR3 nucleotides read TGTGCCAGCAGTCCGAGCTGGACCCAGTACTTC. Its protein is CASSPSWTQYF.

The chain carries TRBV30 and TRBJ2-1; TRBD1 matches 7 bases. The CDR3 loop spans 14 amino acids. V was pared by 4 bases and J by 0 bases, with 3 bases of the junction left unmatched. The germline V gene encodes CDR1 GTSNPN and CDR2 SVGIG (reference sequence). CDR3 DNA: TGTGCCTGGAAAAGGGACAGCTCCTACAATGAGCAGTTCTTC. This codes for CAWKRDSSYNEQFF.

This chain links TRBV11-3 with TRBJ2-7; 9 bases are shared with TRBD2. After removal of 5 bases from V and 2 bases from J, the junction contained 7 bases not matched to a gene. This CDR3 has 15 amino acids. Germline values: CDR1 SGHNT, CDR2 YENEEA. The CDR3 region is CASSMASGETYEQYF. The CDR3 bases are TGTGCCAGCAGCATGGCTAGCGGGGAAACCTACGAGCAGTACTTC.

The chain couples TRBV29-1 to TRBJ2-7; D is possibly TRBD1 (6 bases). Germline V lookup: CDR1 SQVTM, CDR2 ANQGSEA. The CDR3 loop spans 14 amino acids. Deletions cut 7 bases from V and 1 base from J, with 17 bases between. This chain's CDR3 is CSALQGVPSYEQYF. CDR3 bases: TGCAGCGCCCTACAGGGTGTACCTTCCTACGAGCAGTACTTC.

This clone has a handful of counts. V gene TRBV28 combines with J gene TRBJ1-5; 8 bases line up with TRBD1. The length of the CDR3 is 14 residues. The ends lost 6 bases at V and 3 bases at J; junction bases unmatched: 4. Germline V CDR1 and CDR2: MDHEN, SYDVKM. The CDR3 DNA sequence: TGTGCCAGCAGAGAGACAGGGGCCAATCAGCCCCAGCATTTT. Translation gives CASRETGANQPQHF.

The chain carries TRBV2 and TRBJ1-1; D might be TRBD1 (6 bases). The germline CDR1 and CDR2 sequences are SNHLY and FYNNEI. The CDR3 is 13 amino acids. V was pared by 7 bases and J by 0 bases, with 9 bases between. The CDR3 is CASKGGMNTEAFF. In DNA, the CDR3 is TGTGCCAGCAAGGGGGGGATGAACACTGAAGCTTTCTTT.

This chain connects TRBV6-5 to TRBJ1-1, with D perhaps matching TRBD1 (5 bases). Trimming took 8 bases from V and 1 from J, leaving 8 bases between them. The CDR3 runs to 12 residues. The germline V gene has CDR1 MNHEY and CDR2 SVGAGI. The chain's CDR3 is CASARGNTEAFF. The CDR3 DNA sequence: TGTGCCAGCGCAAGGGGGAACACTGAAGCTTTCTTT.

This clone is medium-sized by share. This chain uses TRBV5-4 with TRBJ2-1; possible D gene TRBD2, 5 bases. Deletions cut 2 bases from V and 6 bases from J, with 12 bases between. This CDR3 is built from 14 residues. CDR1 is SGHNT and CDR2 is YYREEE in the germline V gene (reference sequence). CDR3 DNA sequence: TGTGCCAGCAGCTTACTTACTAGAGTCAATGAGCAGTTCTTC. Its protein is CASSLLTRVNEQFF.

The V and J genes are TRBV6-5 and TRBJ2-7; TRBD2 is a possible D gene (7 bases). In germline, CDR1 is MNHEY, CDR2 SVGAGI. CDR3 length: 14 residues. Trimming shortened V by 0 bases and J by 4 bases, and 10 bases separated the two germline ends. This chain's CDR3 is CASSYSGGRYEQYF. For the CDR3, the DNA is TGTGCCAGCAGTTACTCCGGGGGGCGTTACGAGCAGTACTTC.

V gene TRBV14 combines with J gene TRBJ2-1; D may be TRBD1 (6 bases). The CDR3 spans 13 residues. Trimming took 1 base from V and 9 from J, leaving 10 bases between them. Germline V lookup: CDR1 SGHDN, CDR2 FVKESK. CDR3 loop: CASSQALGAEQFF. The CDR3 nucleotides read TGTGCCAGCAGCCAAGCGTTGGGGGCTGAGCAGTTCTTC.

The V call is TRBV30, the J call TRBJ1-2; maybe TRBD1 (6 bases). Germline lookup yields CDR1 GTSNPN and CDR2 SVGIG (reference sequence). This CDR3 is built from 15 residues. With 7 bases removed from V and 3 bases from J, the gap between germline ends came to 21 bases. The CDR3, as DNA: TGTGCCTACTCCCTAGGGGGGGCAATGGACTATGGCTACACCTTC. Translated: CAYSLGGAMDYGYTF.

Points on this clone: Other DNA sequences in the sample encode the same CDR3. The rearrangement uses TRBV10-3 and TRBJ2-5; D is undetermined. Germline V lookup: CDR1 ENHRY, CDR2 SYGVKD. The CDR3 length is 12 residues. V was cut by 2 bases and J by 5 bases, with 6 bases left in between. CDR3 nucleotides: TGTGCCATCAGTGAGCCGCGGGAGACCCAGTACTTC. Translation: CAISEPRETQYF.

The rearrangement links TRBV19 to TRBJ2-3; TRBD2 might be the D (6 bases). The CDR3 has 13 amino acids. Germline V gene sequence: CDR1 LNHDA, CDR2 SQIVND (reference sequence). The V end lost 1 base, the J end lost 4 bases, and 6 bases lay between the germline ends. Here the CDR3 reads CASSIGLADTQYF. CDR3 DNA sequence: TGTGCCAGTAGTATAGGACTAGCAGATACGCAGTATTTT.

In DNA, the CDR3 is TGTGCCTGGAGTGTAGTGGGCGTCGCAACTAATGAAAAACTGTTTTTT. Its protein product is CAWSVVGVATNEKLFF. V and J are TRBV30 and TRBJ1-4, with unresolved D. Trimming shortened V by 0 bases and J by 0 bases, and 11 bases separated the two germline ends. The CDR3 contains 16 residues. Germline V gene lookup returns CDR1 GTSNPN and CDR2 SVGIG (reference sequence).

V usage is TRBV2 and J usage is TRBJ2-7, with TRBD2 matching over 14 bases. The CDR3 totals 15 residues. Per germline, CDR1 SNHLY and CDR2 FYNNEI. J lost 3 bases, V lost 8 bases, and 6 bases had no gene match. The CDR3: CASGLAGGRNYEQYF. The DNA of the CDR3 is TGTGCCAGCGGACTAGCGGGGGGTCGGAACTACGAGCAGTACTTC. The full variable domain, in which reference TRBV2 and TRBJ2-7 provide the parts outside the CDR3, is EPEVTQTPSHQVTQMGQEVILRCVPISNHLYFYWYRQILGQKVEFLVSFYNNEISEKSEIFDDQFSVERPDGSNFTLKIRSTKLEDSAMYFCASGLAGGRNYEQYFGPGTRLTVT.

CDR3 coding DNA: TGTGCCAGCAGTGGGAGGCAGGTCGTAGACGGGGAGCTGTTTTTT. Translating gives CASSGRQVVDGELFF. The chain recombines TRBV9 with TRBJ2-2, with D perhaps matching TRBD2 (6 bases). The germline CDR1 and CDR2 sequences are SGDLS and YYNGEE. Trimming removed 5 bases from V and 7 bases from J, with 18 bases in between. This CDR3 has 15 residues.

The V call is TRBV4-1, the J call TRBJ1-4; D remains ambiguous. V lost 0 bases and J 8 bases, leaving 7 bases between the germline ends. Germline V gene lookup returns CDR1 MGHRA and CDR2 YSYEKL. The CDR3 runs 13 residues. Written as DNA, the CDR3 is TGCGCCAGCAGCCAAGAACTGAGGGAAAAACTGTTTTTT. Residues: CASSQELREKLFF.

The chain links TRBV19 to TRBJ1-2; 8 nucleotides line up with TRBD1. The CDR3 loop spans 14 amino acids. Losses at the gene ends were 10 bases for V and 8 bases for J; bases not matched to a gene: 15. Germline lookup yields CDR1 LNHDA and CDR2 SQIVND (reference sequence). This chain's CDR3 is CATLRGGDRRGYTF. The CDR3 DNA is TGTGCCACCCTCCGTGGCGGGGACAGGAGGGGCTACACCTTC.

The V gene is TRBV28, the J gene TRBJ2-7; 9 bases agree with TRBD1. Losses at the gene ends were 5 bases for V and 4 bases for J; bases not matched to a gene: 6. Germline V gives CDR1 MDHEN, CDR2 SYDVKM. This CDR3 has 14 amino acids. Written as DNA, the CDR3 is TGTGCCAGCAGTGGATTAGACAGGGGGTACGAGCAGTACTTC. This translates into CASSGLDRGYEQYF.

This chain joins TRBV2 and TRBJ2-1; a possible D gene is TRBD1 (6 bases). From germline, CDR1 is SNHLY and CDR2 FYNNEI. Deletions cut 3 bases from V and 5 bases from J, with 17 bases between. This CDR3 comprises 16 residues. The CDR3 region has the DNA TGTGCCAGCAGTGATATAACAGGGAGACGGAACAATGAGCAGTTCTTC. Its protein is CASSDITGRRNNEQFF.

The count of this clone is one. For the CDR3, the DNA is TGTGCCAGCAGCCGACCGGGGGTTAATGAAAAACTGTTTTTT. Amino acids: CASSRPGVNEKLFF. The chain carries TRBV7-2 and TRBJ1-4, with a weak D call TRBD1 (5 bases). This CDR3 region has 14 residues. CDR1 is SGHTA, CDR2 FQGNSA, per germline. V was cut by 5 bases and J by 4 bases, with 11 bases left in between. Full variable domain (missing parts from reference TRBV7-2 and TRBJ1-4): GAGVSQSPSNKVTEKGKDVELRCDPISGHTALYWYRQSLGQGLEFLIYFQGNSAPDKSGLPSDRFSAERTGGSVSTLTIQRTQQEDSAVYLCASSRPGVNEKLFFGSGTQLSVL.

This clone showed up just a few times. The CDR3 loop reads CASNVQVNTEAFF. As DNA, the CDR3 is TGTGCCAGCAACGTGCAGGTGAACACTGAAGCTTTCTTT. The V and J genes are TRBV2 and TRBJ1-1; D is unclear. The CDR3 contains 13 residues. V lost 7 bases and J 0 bases, leaving 9 bases between the germline ends. Germline V gene data show CDR1 as SNHLY and CDR2 as FYNNEI. The full variable domain, with the rest looked up from reference TRBV2 and TRBJ1-1, is EPEVTQTPSHQVTQMGQEVILRCVPISNHLYFYWYRQILGQKVEFLVSFYNNEISEKSEIFDDQFSVERPDGSNFTLKIRSTKLEDSAMYFCASNVQVNTEAFFGQGTRLTVV.